Reported below is one TCR beta chain. This sample is part of a study of blood T cell repertoires in COVID-19. Study in general: Sites in the United States, Italy and Spain provided acute and convalescent COVID-19 samples. The analysed material was cDNA or gDNA that came from T cells, B-cell-depleted T cells, or PBMCs.

Authors' data handling: Estimates of nucleated cell counts were drawn from the amplification of reference gene primers. Here immunoSEQ multiplex PCR was the method, and the copy in TCRdb shows in-frame clones only, minus some. V and J calls and clone size follow that table, whereas D and trimming were derived from the DNA. This sample has approximately 98,000 clones, with over 70% found just once. The sequence came from a woman at least 80 years old with acute or convalescent COVID-19. Material: peripheral blood.

CDR3 nucleotides: TGTGCCAGCAGCCAAACTCGGGGGCAAGAGACCCAGTACTTC. Protein: CASSQTRGQETQYF. The chain couples TRBV3-1 (or the pseudogene TRBV3-2) to TRBJ2-5; D is possibly TRBD2 (6 bases). The CDR3 sequence is 14 residues long. Trimming took 2 bases from V and 2 from J, leaving 9 bases between them. Germline V gives CDR1 LGHDT, CDR2 YNNKEL (reference sequence).